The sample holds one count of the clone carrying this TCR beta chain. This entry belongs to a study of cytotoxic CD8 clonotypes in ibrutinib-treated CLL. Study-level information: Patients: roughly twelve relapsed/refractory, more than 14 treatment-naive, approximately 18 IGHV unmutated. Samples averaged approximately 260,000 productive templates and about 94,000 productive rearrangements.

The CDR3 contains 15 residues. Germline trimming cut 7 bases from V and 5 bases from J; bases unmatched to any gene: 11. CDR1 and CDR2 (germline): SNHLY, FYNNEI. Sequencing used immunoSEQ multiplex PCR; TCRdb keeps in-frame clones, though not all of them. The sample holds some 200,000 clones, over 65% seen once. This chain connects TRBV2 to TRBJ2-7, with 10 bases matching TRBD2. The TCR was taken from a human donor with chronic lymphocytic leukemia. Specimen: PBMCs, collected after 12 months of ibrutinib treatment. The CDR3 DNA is TGTGCCAGCACTCTAGCCGGGACTAGCGTCCACGAGCAGTACTTC. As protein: CASTLAGTSVHEQYF.